Each of the 4 T cell receptor beta chains below was sequenced from the same sample in a study of Tregs in tolerant kidney transplant recipients. Profiling relied on immunoSEQ multiplex PCR, and the TCRdb table lists in-frame clones only, not all of them. The repertoire holds over 50,000 clones, over 75% seen once, with 2.1% in the top ten. Sequenced here: Tregs from blood, sampled before the transplant. These receptors were collected from a human donor who received a combined kidney and bone marrow transplant.

The CDR3, as DNA: TGCGCCAGCAGCGGGACTTTCACAGATACGCAGTATTTT. Protein product: CASSGTFTDTQYF. V gene TRBV5-1 combines with J gene TRBJ2-3, with D perhaps TRBD2 (6 bases). The CDR3 runs to 13 residues. Deletions cut 4 bases from V and 2 bases from J, with 8 bases between. Germline lookup yields CDR1 SGHRS and CDR2 YFSETQ. The entire variable domain, with the rest obtained from reference TRBV5-1 and TRBJ2-3, is as follows: KAGVTQTPRYLIKTRGQQVTLSCSPISGHRSVSWYQQTPGQGLQFLFEYFSETQRNKGNFPGRFSGRQFSNSRSEMNVSTLELGDSALYLCASSGTFTDTQYFGPGTRLTVL.

The chain uses TRBV7-9 and TRBJ1-4; D not resolved. CDR3 length: 12 residues. Germline-derived CDR1 and CDR2 are SEHNR and FQNEAQ (reference sequence). The V and J ends lost 2 bases and 7 bases respectively, with 5 bases between them. Here the CDR3 reads CASSLSREKLFF. CDR3 DNA: TGTGCCAGCAGCTTAAGCCGTGAAAAACTGTTTTTT.

This chain links TRBV6-5 with TRBJ2-3; maybe TRBD2 (6 bases). Looked up from germline, CDR1 is MNHEY and CDR2 is SVGAGI. The CDR3 consists of 16 residues. V was clipped by 2 bases and J by 3 bases, with 15 bases between them. The chain's CDR3 is CASSYGRLGGTDTQYF. CDR3 DNA sequence: TGTGCCAGCAGTTACGGTAGACTAGGAGGGACAGATACGCAGTATTTT.

This clone has more than one count but fewer than ten. The rearrangement uses TRBV11-2 and TRBJ1-5; D remains unclear. V was clipped by 5 bases and J by 0 bases, with 8 bases between them. CDR1 is SGHAT and CDR2 is FQNNGV in the germline V gene. This CDR3 spans 14 amino acids. The CDR3 DNA sequence: TGTGCCAGCAGCCTTAGTGATAGCAATCAGCCCCAGCATTTT. Protein: CASSLSDSNQPQHF.